These T cell receptor beta chains were read from a single sample in a study of blood T cell repertoires in COVID-19. The protocol was immunoSEQ multiplex PCR, while the TCRdb copy is restricted to in-frame clones and leaves out a portion. The sample holds 350,000 or so clones, 80% to 90% seen once. Source material: PBMCs or T cells enriched from blood (not recorded which). The receptor source for this set is a woman aged 40 to 50 with acute COVID-19. CDR3s include the opening cysteine and the closing phenylalanine or tryptophan. D genes are given only for firm matches. Some rows mark clone size as missing; the rest say once, few, many or name a class of expanded clone.

clone size	D gene	V gene	J gene	CDR3 DNA	CDR3 protein
NA	TRBD1	TRBV6-6	TRBJ1-2	TGTGCCAGCAACGGACAGGGGTTATCTAACTATGGCTACACCTTC	CASNGQGLSNYGYTF
NA	TRBD1	TRBV11-2	TRBJ1-1	TGTGCCAGCAGCCAACAGGGGCGGACTGAAGCTTTCTTT	CASSQQGRTEAFF
NA	TRBD1	TRBV6-6	TRBJ2-2	TGTGCCAGCAGGGACCAGGGGGCTCTAGGCGGGGAGCTGTTTTTT	CASRDQGALGGELFF
NA	TRBD1	TRBV28	TRBJ1-2	TGTGTGATCGGGACAGGGGGCGGCTACACCTTC	CVIGTGGGYTF
few	TRBD2	TRBV4-1	TRBJ2-7	TGCGCCAGCAGCCAAGAGCGCGGGAGCTCCTACGAGCAGTACTTC	CASSQERGSSYEQYF
NA	TRBD1	TRBV28	TRBJ2-5	TGTGCCAGCAGTCCAGGGGACAGGAAAGAGACCCAGTACTTC	CASSPGDRKETQYF
NA	NA	TRBV27	TRBJ2-1	TGTGCCAGCAGTTTAGGGGGCAGTCCCTACAATGAGCAGTTCTTC	CASSLGGSPYNEQFF
NA	TRBD2	TRBV11-3	TRBJ2-5	TGTGCCAGCAGCTTAGGGCGAACTAGCGGGCCTGAAGAGACCCAGTACTTC	CASSLGRTSGPEETQYF
NA	TRBD2	TRBV7-2	TRBJ2-1	TGTGCCAGCAGCCCCCGGACTAGCTACCTATCCTCCTACAATGAGCAGTTCTTC	CASSPRTSYLSSYNEQFF
NA	TRBD1	TRBV4-3	TRBJ2-2	TGCGCCAGCAGCCGGGGCCTTACAGGGGTCGGGGAGCTGTTTTTT	CASSRGLTGVGELFF
NA	NA	TRBV7-8	TRBJ2-1	TGTGCCAGCAGCCGGGCCTCCTCCTACAATGAGCAGTTCTTC	CASSRASSYNEQFF
NA	NA	TRBV10-3	TRBJ2-3	TGTGCCATCAGTGAGTTAGACAGTTCAGAAGTCACAGATACGCAGTATTTT	CAISELDSSEVTDTQYF
few	NA	TRBV12-3/TRBV12-4	TRBJ1-1	TGTGCCAGCAGTTTTAGGGGGGGTTGTTTCTTT	CASSFRGGCFF
NA	NA	TRBV27	TRBJ2-7	TGTGCCAGCAGTCCCTCAGGGTATTGGGTCTACGAGCAGTACTTC	CASSPSGYWVYEQYF
once	TRBD2	TRBV2	TRBJ2-7	TGTGCCAGCAGTCCCGGGAGGGCGGGAGTAGCTGGCGAGCAGTACTTC	CASSPGRAGVAGEQYF
NA	NA	TRBV12-5	TRBJ2-7	TGTGCTAGTGGCATATTTGGCAGGGGCCCTTACGAGCAGTACTTC	CASGIFGRGPYEQYF
NA	TRBD2	TRBV11-2	TRBJ2-7	TGTGCCAGCAGCTTAAGATGGGCGGGGGAGGCCTACGAGCAGTACTTC	CASSLRWAGEAYEQYF
NA	TRBD2	TRBV5-1	TRBJ2-1	TGCGCCAGCAGCTTCGGGGGGAAAAGCGGTCCCCACAATGAGCAGTTCTTC	CASSFGGKSGPHNEQFF
once	TRBD2	TRBV7-9	TRBJ2-7	TGTGCCAGCAGCTTAGACACTAGCGGGAGTGAGCAGTACTTC	CASSLDTSGSEQYF
NA	TRBD1	TRBV7-2	TRBJ1-6	TGTGCCAGCAGCCCAGGACCCGGGACAGGGAAAAGGAGATCACCCCTCCACTTT	CASSPGPGTGKRRSPLHF
few	TRBD1	TRBV6-2/TRBV6-3	TRBJ1-6	TGTGCCAGCAGTACCGGGACAGGGGGCTTCATTGGCCTTAACCTCCACTTT	CASSTGTGGFIGLNLHF
NA	NA	TRBV18	TRBJ1-4	TGTGCCAGCTCAACTCTTGCAACTAATGAAAAACTGTTTTTT	CASSTLATNEKLFF
NA	NA	TRBV28	TRBJ1-1	TGTGCCAGCAGTTTATTAAAGAACACTGAAGCTTTCTTT	CASSLLKNTEAFF
once	TRBD1	TRBV4-1	TRBJ1-3	TGCGCCAGCAGCCCAGGTCGTGACAGGGCATTTAAAAACACCATATATTTT	CASSPGRDRAFKNTIYF
NA	TRBD1	TRBV4-2	TRBJ1-1	TGTGCCAGCAGCCAATTGACAGGGGCGCGGGGGAACACTGAAGCTTTCTTT	CASSQLTGARGNTEAFF
once	NA	TRBV6-5	TRBJ2-7	TGTGCCAGCAGCCATGATAGTTACGAGCAGTACTTC	CASSHDSYEQYF
NA	NA	TRBV7-9	TRBJ2-7	TGTGCCAGCAGCTCATTACAGGGAAGGGGCTACGAGCAGTACTTC	CASSSLQGRGYEQYF
NA	TRBD1	TRBV3-1/TRBV3-2	TRBJ1-5	TGTGCCAGCAGCCAAGGTCTTGACAGGGTCGGGTCCCAGCATTTT	CASSQGLDRVGSQHF
NA	NA	TRBV28	TRBJ1-6	TGTGCCAGCACCCCGAGCTCCTATAATTCACCCCTCCACTTT	CASTPSSYNSPLHF
NA	NA	TRBV11-3	TRBJ2-5	TGTGCCAGCAGCCGCGGACAGAAAGAGACCCAGTACTTC	CASSRGQKETQYF
NA	NA	TRBV19	TRBJ2-2	TGTGCCAGTGACTCCTGGGGGGCCGGGGAGCTGTTTTTT	CASDSWGAGELFF
NA	NA	TRBV19	TRBJ1-1	TGTGCCAGTGGCCACGGGCCCGAGGGTTACGAAGCTTTCTTT	CASGHGPEGYEAFF
NA	TRBD2	TRBV3-1/TRBV3-2	TRBJ2-1	TGTGCCAGCAGCCAAGTCTTAGCGGGGGGTATCAATGAGCAGTTCTTC	CASSQVLAGGINEQFF
NA	TRBD1	TRBV6-5	TRBJ2-5	TGTGCCAGCGGAATACGACAGGGATACTTC	CASGIRQGYF
NA	TRBD1	TRBV18	TRBJ1-6	TGTGCCAGCTCACTCGGACAGGGAGCTTCGAATTCACCCCTCCACTTT	CASSLGQGASNSPLHF
NA	NA	TRBV9	TRBJ2-1	TGTGCCAGCAGCCAGGAATACAATGAGCAGTTCTTC	CASSQEYNEQFF
NA	TRBD2	TRBV4-2	TRBJ2-2	TGTGCCAGCAGCCCCCGACTAGCGGAGAACACCGGGGAGCTGTTTTTT	CASSPRLAENTGELFF
NA	TRBD1	TRBV5-5	TRBJ2-2	TGTGCCAGCAGAAAGACGTGGACAGGGGGGGACACCGGGGAGCTGTTTTTT	CASRKTWTGGDTGELFF
NA	NA	TRBV5-1	TRBJ2-5	TGCGCCAGCAGCTTGGCGCGGGGGCAGGAGACCCAGTACTTC	CASSLARGQETQYF
NA	TRBD1	TRBV7-8	TRBJ2-5	TGTGCCAGCAGCTTACGGACAGGGCTTCAAGAGACCCAGTACTTC	CASSLRTGLQETQYF
NA	TRBD2	TRBV9	TRBJ2-7	TGTGCCAGCAGCGTAGATCTAGCGGGGAGCGAGCAGTACTTC	CASSVDLAGSEQYF
NA	NA	TRBV4-2	TRBJ2-1	TGTGCCAGCAGCCAAGGGCACTCCAGGTCCTACAATGAGCAGTTCTTC	CASSQGHSRSYNEQFF
NA	NA	TRBV25-1	TRBJ2-2	TGTGCCAGCACCCAGACAGCCCGCCCTGACACCGGGGAGCTGTTTTTT	CASTQTARPDTGELFF
once	NA	TRBV19	TRBJ2-5	TGTGCCAGTGGGGTGTGGCTGACAGCAGACCAAGAGACCCAGTACTTC	CASGVWLTADQETQYF
NA	NA	TRBV25-1	TRBJ1-5	TGTGCCAGCAGTGACGACCGCGGGTACAGGGCCCAGCATTTT	CASSDDRGYRAQHF
NA	NA	TRBV27	TRBJ1-6	TGTGCCAGCAGTCTTCAGGGTGGTAATTCACCCCTCCACTTT	CASSLQGGNSPLHF